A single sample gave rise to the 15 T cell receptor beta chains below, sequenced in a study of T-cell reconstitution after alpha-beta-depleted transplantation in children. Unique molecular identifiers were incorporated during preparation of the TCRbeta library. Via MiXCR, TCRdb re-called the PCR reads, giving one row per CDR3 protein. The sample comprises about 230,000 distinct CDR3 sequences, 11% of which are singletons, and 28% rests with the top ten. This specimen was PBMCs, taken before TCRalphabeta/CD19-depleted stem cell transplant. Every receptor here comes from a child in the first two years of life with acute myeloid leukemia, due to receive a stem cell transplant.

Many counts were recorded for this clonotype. This CDR3 reads CASSGRGAHSPLHF. The CDR3, as DNA: TGTGCCAGCAGCGGCAGGGGCGCACATTCACCCCTCCACTTT. V usage is TRBV6-1 and J usage is TRBJ1-6; TRBD1 might be the D (6 bases). Germline CDR1 is MNHNS and CDR2 is SASEGT. Trimming took 6 bases from V and 8 from J, leaving 14 bases between them. The CDR3 extends over 14 amino acids.

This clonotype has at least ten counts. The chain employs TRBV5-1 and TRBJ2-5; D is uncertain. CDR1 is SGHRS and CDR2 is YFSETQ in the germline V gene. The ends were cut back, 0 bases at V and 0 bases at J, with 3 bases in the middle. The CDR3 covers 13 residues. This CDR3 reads CASSLGYQETQYF. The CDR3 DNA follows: TGCGCCAGCAGCTTGGGCTACCAAGAGACCCAGTACTTC. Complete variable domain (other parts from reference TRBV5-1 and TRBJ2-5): KAGVTQTPRYLIKTRGQQVTLSCSPISGHRSVSWYQQTPGQGLQFLFEYFSETQRNKGNFPGRFSGRQFSNSRSEMNVSTLELGDSALYLCASSLGYQETQYFGPGTRLLVL.

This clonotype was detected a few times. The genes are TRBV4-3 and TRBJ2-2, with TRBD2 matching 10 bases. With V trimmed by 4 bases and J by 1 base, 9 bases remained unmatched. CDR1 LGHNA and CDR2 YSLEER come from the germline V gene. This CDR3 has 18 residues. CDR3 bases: TGCGCCAGCAGCCGCTCTAGCGGGAGCCACCGGAACACCGGGGAGCTGTTTTTT. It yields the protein CASSRSSGSHRNTGELFF.

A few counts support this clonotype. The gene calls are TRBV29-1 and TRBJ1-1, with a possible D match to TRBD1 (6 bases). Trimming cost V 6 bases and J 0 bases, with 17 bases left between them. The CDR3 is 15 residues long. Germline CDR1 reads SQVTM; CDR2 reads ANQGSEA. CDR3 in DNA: TGCAGCGTGGGACATTTTTCTTCCATGAACACTGAAGCTTTCTTT. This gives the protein CSVGHFSSMNTEAFF.

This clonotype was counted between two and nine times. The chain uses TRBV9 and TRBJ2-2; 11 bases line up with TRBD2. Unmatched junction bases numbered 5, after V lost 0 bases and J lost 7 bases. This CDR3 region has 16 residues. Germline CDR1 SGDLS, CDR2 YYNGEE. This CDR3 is CASSVGVAGGYGELFF. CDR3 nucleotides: TGTGCCAGCAGCGTAGGTGTAGCGGGAGGGTACGGGGAGCTGTTTTTT.

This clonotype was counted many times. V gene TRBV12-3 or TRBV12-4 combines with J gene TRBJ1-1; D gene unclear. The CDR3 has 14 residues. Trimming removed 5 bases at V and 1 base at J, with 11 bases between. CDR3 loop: CASSPTATNTEAFF. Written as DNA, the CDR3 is TGTGCCAGCAGTCCCACAGCGACGAACACTGAAGCTTTCTTT.

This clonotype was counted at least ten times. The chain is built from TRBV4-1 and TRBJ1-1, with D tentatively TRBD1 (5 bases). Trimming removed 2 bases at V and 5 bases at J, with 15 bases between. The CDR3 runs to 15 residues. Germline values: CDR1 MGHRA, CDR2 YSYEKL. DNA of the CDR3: TGCGCCAGCAGCCAACCAATGGGGGGAGGAACTGAAGCTTTCTTT. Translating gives CASSQPMGGGTEAFF.

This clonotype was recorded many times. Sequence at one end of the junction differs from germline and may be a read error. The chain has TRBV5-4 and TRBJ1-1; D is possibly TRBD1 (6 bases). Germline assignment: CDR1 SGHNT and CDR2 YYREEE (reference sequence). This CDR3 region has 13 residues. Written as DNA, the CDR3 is TGTGCCAGCAGCTTGGGAGGCCAGGGGTCCCGGGACTTT. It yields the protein CASSLGGQGSRDF.

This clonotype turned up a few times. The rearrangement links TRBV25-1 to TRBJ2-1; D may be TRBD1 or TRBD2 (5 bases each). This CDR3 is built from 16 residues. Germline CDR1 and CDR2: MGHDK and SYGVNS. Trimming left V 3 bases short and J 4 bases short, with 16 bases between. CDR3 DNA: TGTGCCAGCAGTGACACCCGGGACCAAAGATACAATGAGCAGTTCTTC. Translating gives CASSDTRDQRYNEQFF.

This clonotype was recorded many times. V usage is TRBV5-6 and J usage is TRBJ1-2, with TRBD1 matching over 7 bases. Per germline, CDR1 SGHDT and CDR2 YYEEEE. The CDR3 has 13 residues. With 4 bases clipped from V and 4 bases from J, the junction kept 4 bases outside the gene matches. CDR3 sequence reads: CASSPAGGYGYTF. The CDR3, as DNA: TGTGCCAGCAGCCCGGCAGGGGGCTATGGCTACACCTTC.

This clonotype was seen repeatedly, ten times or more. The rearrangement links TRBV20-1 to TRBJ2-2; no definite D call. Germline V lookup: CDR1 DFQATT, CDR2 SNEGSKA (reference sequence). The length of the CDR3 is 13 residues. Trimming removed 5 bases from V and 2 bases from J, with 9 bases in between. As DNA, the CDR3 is TGCAGTGCTTTTGACCAAAACACCGGGGAGCTGTTTTTT. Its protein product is CSAFDQNTGELFF.

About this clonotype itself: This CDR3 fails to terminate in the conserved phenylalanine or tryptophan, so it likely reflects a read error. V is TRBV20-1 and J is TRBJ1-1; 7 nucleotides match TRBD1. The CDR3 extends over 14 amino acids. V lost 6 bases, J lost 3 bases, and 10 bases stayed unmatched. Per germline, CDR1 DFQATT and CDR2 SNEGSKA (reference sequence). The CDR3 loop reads CSARVTGIHTEAFL. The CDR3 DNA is TGCAGTGCGAGGGTGACAGGGATTCACACTGAAGCTTTCCTT.

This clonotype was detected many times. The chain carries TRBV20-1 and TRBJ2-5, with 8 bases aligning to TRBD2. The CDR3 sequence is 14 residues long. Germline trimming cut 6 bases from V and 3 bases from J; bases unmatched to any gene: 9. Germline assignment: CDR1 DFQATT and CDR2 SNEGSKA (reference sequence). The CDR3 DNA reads TGCAGTGCCAGTCGGGGGGGTGGAGAAGAGACCCAGTACTTC. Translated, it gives CSASRGGGEETQYF.

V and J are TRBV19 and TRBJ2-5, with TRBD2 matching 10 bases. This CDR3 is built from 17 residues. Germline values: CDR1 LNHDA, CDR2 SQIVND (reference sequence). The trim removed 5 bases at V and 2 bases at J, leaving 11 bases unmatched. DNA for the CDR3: TGTGCCAGTAGTCCACTTCTAGCGGGAGTTGCTCAAGAGACCCAGTACTTC. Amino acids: CASSPLLAGVAQETQYF.

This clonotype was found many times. The CDR3 nucleotides are TGTGCCAGCACTAAAGGTAGCCTCTCTGGAAACACCATATATTTT. Amino acid sequence: CASTKGSLSGNTIYF. V gene TRBV3-1 combines with J gene TRBJ1-3; D not resolved. The germline V gene has CDR1 LGHDT and CDR2 YNNKEL (reference sequence). Trimming stripped 7 bases from V and 0 bases from J, with 13 bases between. This CDR3 comprises 15 residues.